The 3 T cell receptor beta chains listed next were all sequenced from one sample in a study of T cell responses to AZD1222 COVID-19 vaccine. Clones were read by immunoSEQ multiplex PCR, and TCRdb kept only the in-frame ones, dropping some. The sample consists of 75,000 to 100,000 clones, about 88% of them appearing once. Sequencing used peripheral blood, obtained on day 0 of AZD1222 vaccination. The source is an adult in good health.

The chain recombines TRBV28 with TRBJ2-7; D might be TRBD1 (7 bases). Trimming cost V 4 bases and J 0 bases, with 28 bases left between them. Germline values: CDR1 MDHEN, CDR2 SYDVKM. CDR3 length equals 20 residues. The CDR3 region has the DNA TGTGCCAGCAGTTCCCCCTTCGGAGGGGGCGCATTTGTAGGCTCCTACGAGCAGTACTTC. This gives the protein CASSSPFGGGAFVGSYEQYF.

The V and J genes are TRBV19 and TRBJ1-5, with TRBD1 as a possible D gene (6 bases). Germline V gene sequence: CDR1 LNHDA, CDR2 SQIVND (reference sequence). The CDR3 length is 15 residues. With 7 bases removed from V and 5 bases from J, the gap between germline ends came to 18 bases. The CDR3 here is CASTALWGGDQPQHF. CDR3 coding DNA: TGTGCCAGTACTGCTTTATGGGGGGGCGATCAGCCCCAGCATTTT.

This chain joins TRBV29-1 and TRBJ1-4; D gene unclear. The V gene's germline CDR1 is SQVTM and CDR2 ANQGSEA. This CDR3 has 10 amino acids. V shed 5 bases and J shed 8 bases, with 6 bases lying between them. The CDR3 loop reads CSVQQEKLFF. The DNA of the CDR3 is TGCAGCGTTCAACAGGAAAAACTGTTTTTT.